These 18 T cell receptor beta chains were sequenced from one sample in a study of shared clonotypes between healthy human individuals. Only CD45RO-negative cells positively selected for CCR7 counted as naive CD8 cells, so terminally differentiated effector memory CD45RA+ cells were excluded. Data came from immunoSEQ multiplex PCR; TCRdb stores just in-frame clones and leaves some out. Of about 2.1 million clones listed, around 93% are singletons. The sample taken for sequencing was naive CD8+ T cells from PBMCs. All receptors derive from a man in his late teens or twenties in good health. Some clones in this sample may be carry-over from other donors' samples.

The rearrangement joins TRBV7-3 to TRBJ2-1, with 12 bases lining up with TRBD2. Trimming removed 5 bases from V and 3 bases from J; junction bases left unmatched: 11. The CDR3 loop spans 18 amino acids. The germline V gene has CDR1 SGHTA and CDR2 FQGTGA. This chain's CDR3 is CASSLAGPSGRVYNEQFF. The DNA of the CDR3 is TGTGCCAGCAGCCTAGCGGGTCCTAGCGGGAGGGTCTACAATGAGCAGTTCTTC.

Only a few counts were recorded for this clone. This sample also contains other DNA sequences that code for the same CDR3. The rearrangement links TRBV7-9 to TRBJ1-1; D is ambiguous. The CDR3 extends over 14 amino acids. Germline CDR1 SEHNR, CDR2 FQNEAQ (reference sequence). The V gene lost 2 bases and the J gene lost 0 bases, with 7 bases spanning the gap. The CDR3: CASSLSGMNTEAFF. DNA of the CDR3: TGTGCCAGCAGCTTATCAGGAATGAACACTGAAGCTTTCTTT.

A note on this clone: Within the sample, other DNA sequences also encode this same CDR3. The J gene is TRBJ2-7, the V gene TRBV5-1; the D gene is possibly TRBD2 (6 bases). CDR3 length equals 14 residues. Per the germline V gene, CDR1 is SGHRS and CDR2 is YFSETQ. The V end was cut by 3 bases, the J end by 0 bases, with 10 bases between. The CDR3 here is CASSWGTGSYEQYF. The CDR3 DNA sequence: TGCGCCAGCAGCTGGGGGACTGGCTCCTACGAGCAGTACTTC.

This chain connects TRBV2 to TRBJ1-5; no firm D call. The CDR3 totals 15 residues. In germline, CDR1 is SNHLY, CDR2 FYNNEI. Trimming took off 9 bases at V and 0 bases at J, with 15 bases between the two ends. The CDR3 coding sequence is TGTGCCAGTAAGTTCGGTACGGATAGCAATCAGCCCCAGCATTTT. Amino acid sequence: CASKFGTDSNQPQHF.

V gene TRBV28 combines with J gene TRBJ1-1; D not resolved. The CDR3 consists of 13 residues. The germline V gene has CDR1 MDHEN and CDR2 SYDVKM. V was clipped by 3 bases and J by 9 bases, with 14 bases between them. CDR3 coding DNA: TGTGCCAGCAGTTTTGTTGGGTACGCTAAAGCTTTCTTT. Translating it yields CASSFVGYAKAFF.

The chain joins TRBV6-5 to TRBJ2-7; either TRBD1 or TRBD2 may supply D (6 bases each). The ends were cut back, 0 bases at V and 4 bases at J, with 16 bases in the middle. This CDR3 is built from 16 residues. Germline CDR1 is MNHEY and CDR2 is SVGAGI. The CDR3 reads CASSYSTGARWYEQYF. The CDR3 DNA reads TGTGCCAGCAGTTACTCGACGGGGGCAAGGTGGTACGAGCAGTACTTC.

The rearrangement joins TRBV5-1 to TRBJ2-6, with a weak D call TRBD2 (5 bases). The V end lost 3 bases, the J end lost 3 bases, and 19 bases lay between the germline ends. This CDR3 spans 18 amino acids. CDR1 is SGHRS and CDR2 is YFSETQ in the germline V gene. CDR3 bases: TGCGCCAGCAGCTACCCGGTCGGGGAATTGGGTGGGGCCAACGTCCTGACTTTC. This gives the protein CASSYPVGELGGANVLTF. The variable domain in full, with the rest retrieved from reference TRBV5-1 and TRBJ2-6, is KAGVTQTPRYLIKTRGQQVTLSCSPISGHRSVSWYQQTPGQGLQFLFEYFSETQRNKGNFPGRFSGRQFSNSRSEMNVSTLELGDSALYLCASSYPVGELGGANVLTFGAGSRLTVL.

The gene calls are TRBV9 and TRBJ2-7; 9 nucleotides match TRBD1. The CDR3 loop spans 14 amino acids. V dropped 3 bases and J dropped 3; count of bases not matched to a gene: 4. Per the germline V gene, CDR1 is SGDLS and CDR2 is YYNGEE. This chain's CDR3 is CASSAQTGGYEQYF. The CDR3 DNA reads TGTGCCAGCAGCGCCCAGACAGGGGGCTACGAGCAGTACTTC. Drawing the rest from reference TRBV9 and TRBJ2-7, the complete variable domain is DSGVTQTPKHLITATGQRVTLRCSPRSGDLSVYWYQQSLDQGLQFLIQYYNGEERAKGNILERFSAQQFPDLHSELNLSSLELGDSALYFCASSAQTGGYEQYFGPGTRLTVT.

The chain couples TRBV4-2 to TRBJ2-3, with D possibly TRBD2 on 6 matching bases. Trimming left V 1 base short and J 2 bases short, with 16 bases between. This CDR3 spans 17 amino acids. Looked up from germline, CDR1 is LGHNA and CDR2 is YNFKEQ. The CDR3 region has the DNA TGTGCCAGCAGCCAAGCCGTAACTAGCATAGTCACAGATACGCAGTATTTT. As protein: CASSQAVTSIVTDTQYF.

The chain links TRBV19 to TRBJ2-6; D might be TRBD2 (6 bases). Germline CDR1 is LNHDA and CDR2 is SQIVND (reference sequence). V was pared by 4 bases and J by 0 bases, with 16 bases between. The CDR3 covers 18 residues. This CDR3 reads CASSREGLLNSGANVLTF. The CDR3 DNA is TGTGCCAGTAGTAGAGAGGGACTCTTAAACTCTGGGGCCAACGTCCTGACTTTC.

This clone was observed a single time. This chain links TRBV7-8 with TRBJ2-7; 8 bases line up with TRBD2. This CDR3 region has 14 residues. CDR1 SGHVS and CDR2 FQNEAQ come from the germline V gene. The V gene end was trimmed by 5 bases and the J gene end by 0 bases; junction bases not matched to a gene: 3. CDR3 region: CASSLTSDSYEQYF. The CDR3 coding sequence is TGTGCCAGCAGCCTGACTAGCGACTCCTACGAGCAGTACTTC.

The V gene is TRBV19, the J gene TRBJ2-1; a possible D gene is TRBD2 (5 bases). This CDR3 has 14 residues. V lost 7 bases, J lost 6 bases, and 16 bases lay in between. CDR1 is LNHDA, CDR2 SQIVND, per germline (reference sequence). Written as DNA, the CDR3 is TGTGCCAGTAATGAGAGGGTGACGGCCAATGAGCAGTTCTTC. Translation: CASNERVTANEQFF.

The genes are TRBV27 and TRBJ2-5; D gene ambiguous. This CDR3 has 11 residues. The V gene's germline CDR1 is MNHEY and CDR2 SMNVEV (reference sequence). Trimming stripped 5 bases from V and 1 base from J, with 2 bases between. The CDR3 sequence: CASSTQETQYF. For the CDR3, the DNA is TGTGCCAGCAGTACCCAAGAGACCCAGTACTTC.

V gene TRBV6-1 combines with J gene TRBJ2-7, with TRBD1 as a possible D gene (5 bases). V was pared by 3 bases and J by 2 bases, with 11 bases between. This CDR3 has 14 amino acids. CDR1 and CDR2 from the germline V gene are MNHNS and SASEGT. CDR3 in DNA: TGTGCCAGCAGTGACAGGGTTAGTCCCTACGAGCAGTACTTC. Protein product: CASSDRVSPYEQYF.

V usage is TRBV9 and J usage is TRBJ2-7, with no clear D. V was clipped by 4 bases and J by 2 bases, with 16 bases between them. There are 15 residues in the CDR3. The germline V gene has CDR1 SGDLS and CDR2 YYNGEE. CDR3 loop: CASSPTRTAPYEQYF. CDR3 nucleotide sequence: TGTGCCAGCAGCCCGACACGGACGGCTCCCTACGAGCAGTACTTC.

The CDR3 nucleotides are TGTGCCAGCTCCCATACAGGCGCCGGGGAGCTGTTTTTT. Protein product: CASSHTGAGELFF. The J gene is TRBJ2-2, the V gene TRBV6-5; TRBD1 might be the D (5 bases). V was pared by 8 bases and J by 6 bases, with 13 bases between. CDR1 MNHEY and CDR2 SVGAGI come from the germline V gene. The CDR3 extends over 13 amino acids.

This rearrangement joins TRBV7-9 to TRBJ1-2, with D hard to call. Germline V gives CDR1 SEHNR, CDR2 FQNEAQ (reference sequence). The V and J ends lost 4 bases and 3 bases respectively, with 12 bases between them. The CDR3 has 14 residues. The CDR3 DNA is TGTGCCAGCAGCTCACCTTTTGGTTACTATGGCTACACCTTC. It translates to CASSSPFGYYGYTF.

The V call is TRBV4-2, the J call TRBJ2-7; maybe TRBD2 (6 bases). From germline, CDR1 is LGHNA and CDR2 YNFKEQ. CDR3 size: 15 residues. The V and J ends lost 1 base and 0 bases respectively, with 10 bases between them. CDR3 in amino acids: CASSQAPGSSYEQYF. DNA for the CDR3: TGTGCCAGCAGCCAAGCCCCCGGGAGCTCCTACGAGCAGTACTTC.